Reported below is one T cell receptor (beta chain). This specimen comes from a study of blood T cell repertoires in COVID-19. Turning to the study itself: Spain, Italy and the United States supplied samples that represented acute and convalescent COVID-19.

TCRdb's copy holds only in-frame clones and misses some; the assay was immunoSEQ multiplex PCR. Seen here are some 100,000 clones, about 90% observed once, and the top ten hold 5%. CDR1 is MNHEY, CDR2 SMNVEV, per germline (reference sequence). V was clipped by 2 bases and J by 7 bases; unmatched bases: 5. CDR3 length: 15 amino acids. The genes are TRBV27 and TRBJ2-1; 10 positions agree with TRBD2. Source material: peripheral blood. This receptor was identified in a human donor in a cohort sampled during active COVID-19. This chain's CDR3 is CASSLRLAGRNEQFF. The CDR3 DNA follows: TGTGCCAGCAGTTTAAGACTAGCGGGCAGGAATGAGCAGTTCTTC.